A selection of T cell receptor beta chains follows, all from one sample in a study of blood T cell repertoires in COVID-19. The method was immunoSEQ multiplex PCR; TCRdb's version includes in-frame clones alone and lacks a portion of them. The sample includes 650,000 to 800,000 clones, around 89% of them seen just once. Sequenced: peripheral blood. These TCRs come from a woman aged 18-29 years with acute or convalescent COVID-19. Each CDR3 is given with its conserved first and last residue. The D gene is left open where the match is weak. Size is omitted from some rows. Given values are once, few, many or a class for expanded clones.

length	D	V	size	J	CDR3	DNA
16	TRBD1	TRBV12-5	.	TRBJ2-7	CASGLVTGTGSCEQYF	TGTGCTAGTGGTTTGGTCACCGGGACAGGGTCTTGCGAGCAGTACTTC
15	.	TRBV5-6	.	TRBJ1-1	CASSPSLPGLNEAFF	TGTGCCAGCAGCCCATCCCTCCCGGGATTGAATGAAGCTTTCTTT
16	TRBD2	TRBV5-1	.	TRBJ2-3	CASSRGGSFITDTQYF	TGCGCCAGCAGCCGCGGGGGGTCTTTTATCACAGATACGCAGTATTTT
14	.	TRBV30	.	TRBJ1-2	CAWRASRRFYGYTF	TGTGCCTGGAGAGCATCGAGGCGCTTCTATGGCTACACCTTC
16	.	TRBV7-9	.	TRBJ1-2	CASSLGVQEANYGYTF	TGTGCCAGCAGCTTAGGGGTCCAGGAAGCTAACTATGGCTACACCTTC
13	.	TRBV2	.	TRBJ2-5	CASRSKGEETQYF	TGTGCCAGCAGAAGTAAGGGGGAAGAGACCCAGTACTTC
16	TRBD1	TRBV5-8	.	TRBJ1-5	CASSSPYQGGNQPQHF	TGTGCCAGCAGCTCGCCCTATCAGGGGGGCAATCAGCCCCAGCATTTT
15	.	TRBV28	once	TRBJ1-5	CASSWGQRGYQPQHF	TGTGCCAGCAGTTGGGGCCAGAGAGGATATCAGCCCCAGCATTTT
14	.	TRBV18	.	TRBJ1-2	CASSQGRGDYGYTF	TGTGCCAGCTCACAGGGGCGCGGGGACTATGGCTACACCTTC
15	TRBD1	TRBV14	.	TRBJ1-2	CASSQVEGALRGYTF	TGTGCCAGCAGCCAAGTGGAGGGGGCGCTCCGGGGCTACACCTTC
13	TRBD1	TRBV6-5	.	TRBJ1-1	CASSRTGGEEAFF	TGTGCCAGCAGCCGGACAGGGGGCGAGGAGGCTTTCTTT
13	TRBD1	TRBV11-2	few	TRBJ1-2	CASSSSGGPGYTF	TGTGCCAGCAGCTCATCAGGGGGCCCTGGCTACACCTTC
18	.	TRBV4-1	.	TRBJ1-2	CASSQDPTTGFTNYGYTF	TGCGCCAGCAGCCAAGATCCAACTACCGGGTTCACTAACTATGGCTACACCTTC
12	.	TRBV2	.	TRBJ1-2	CASTEFNYGYTF	TGTGCCAGCACGGAGTTTAACTATGGCTACACCTTC
20	TRBD1	TRBV14	once	TRBJ1-1	CASSQTAWLTGEKRNTEAFF	TGTGCCAGCAGCCAAACAGCTTGGTTGACAGGGGAAAAAAGGAACACTGAAGCTTTCTTT
15	TRBD2	TRBV27	.	TRBJ2-3	CASTRLAGRTDTQYF	TGTGCCAGCACCAGACTAGCGGGACGCACAGATACGCAGTATTTT
15	.	TRBV4-1	.	TRBJ2-3	CASSLVGAGKGTQYF	TGCGCCAGCAGCCTTGTCGGAGCAGGGAAGGGTACGCAGTATTTT
14	.	TRBV5-4	.	TRBJ1-5	CASSLGDKNQPQHF	TGTGCCAGCAGCTTGGGGGACAAAAATCAGCCCCAGCATTTT
17	TRBD1	TRBV6-1	few	TRBJ1-1	CASSEGPGQGGDTEAFF	TGTGCCAGCAGTGAAGGACCGGGACAGGGGGGAGACACTGAAGCTTTCTTT
17	TRBD2	TRBV7-9	.	TRBJ2-7	CASRSLAGGPPTYEQYF	TGTGCCAGCAGGTCACTAGCGGGGGGACCTCCCACCTACGAGCAGTACTTC
12	.	TRBV29-1	.	TRBJ1-2	CSVEGGGYGYTF	TGCAGCGTGGAGGGAGGGGGGTATGGCTACACCTTC
14	.	TRBV12-5	.	TRBJ1-1	CASVMGAMNTEAFF	TGTGCTAGTGTAATGGGGGCTATGAACACTGAAGCTTTCTTT
14	.	TRBV13	.	TRBJ1-1	CASSLEEGGKEAFF	TGTGCCAGCAGCTTAGAAGAAGGCGGGAAAGAAGCTTTCTTT
12	.	TRBV19	.	TRBJ1-1	CASGHQNTEAFF	TGTGCCAGCGGACACCAGAACACTGAAGCTTTCTTT